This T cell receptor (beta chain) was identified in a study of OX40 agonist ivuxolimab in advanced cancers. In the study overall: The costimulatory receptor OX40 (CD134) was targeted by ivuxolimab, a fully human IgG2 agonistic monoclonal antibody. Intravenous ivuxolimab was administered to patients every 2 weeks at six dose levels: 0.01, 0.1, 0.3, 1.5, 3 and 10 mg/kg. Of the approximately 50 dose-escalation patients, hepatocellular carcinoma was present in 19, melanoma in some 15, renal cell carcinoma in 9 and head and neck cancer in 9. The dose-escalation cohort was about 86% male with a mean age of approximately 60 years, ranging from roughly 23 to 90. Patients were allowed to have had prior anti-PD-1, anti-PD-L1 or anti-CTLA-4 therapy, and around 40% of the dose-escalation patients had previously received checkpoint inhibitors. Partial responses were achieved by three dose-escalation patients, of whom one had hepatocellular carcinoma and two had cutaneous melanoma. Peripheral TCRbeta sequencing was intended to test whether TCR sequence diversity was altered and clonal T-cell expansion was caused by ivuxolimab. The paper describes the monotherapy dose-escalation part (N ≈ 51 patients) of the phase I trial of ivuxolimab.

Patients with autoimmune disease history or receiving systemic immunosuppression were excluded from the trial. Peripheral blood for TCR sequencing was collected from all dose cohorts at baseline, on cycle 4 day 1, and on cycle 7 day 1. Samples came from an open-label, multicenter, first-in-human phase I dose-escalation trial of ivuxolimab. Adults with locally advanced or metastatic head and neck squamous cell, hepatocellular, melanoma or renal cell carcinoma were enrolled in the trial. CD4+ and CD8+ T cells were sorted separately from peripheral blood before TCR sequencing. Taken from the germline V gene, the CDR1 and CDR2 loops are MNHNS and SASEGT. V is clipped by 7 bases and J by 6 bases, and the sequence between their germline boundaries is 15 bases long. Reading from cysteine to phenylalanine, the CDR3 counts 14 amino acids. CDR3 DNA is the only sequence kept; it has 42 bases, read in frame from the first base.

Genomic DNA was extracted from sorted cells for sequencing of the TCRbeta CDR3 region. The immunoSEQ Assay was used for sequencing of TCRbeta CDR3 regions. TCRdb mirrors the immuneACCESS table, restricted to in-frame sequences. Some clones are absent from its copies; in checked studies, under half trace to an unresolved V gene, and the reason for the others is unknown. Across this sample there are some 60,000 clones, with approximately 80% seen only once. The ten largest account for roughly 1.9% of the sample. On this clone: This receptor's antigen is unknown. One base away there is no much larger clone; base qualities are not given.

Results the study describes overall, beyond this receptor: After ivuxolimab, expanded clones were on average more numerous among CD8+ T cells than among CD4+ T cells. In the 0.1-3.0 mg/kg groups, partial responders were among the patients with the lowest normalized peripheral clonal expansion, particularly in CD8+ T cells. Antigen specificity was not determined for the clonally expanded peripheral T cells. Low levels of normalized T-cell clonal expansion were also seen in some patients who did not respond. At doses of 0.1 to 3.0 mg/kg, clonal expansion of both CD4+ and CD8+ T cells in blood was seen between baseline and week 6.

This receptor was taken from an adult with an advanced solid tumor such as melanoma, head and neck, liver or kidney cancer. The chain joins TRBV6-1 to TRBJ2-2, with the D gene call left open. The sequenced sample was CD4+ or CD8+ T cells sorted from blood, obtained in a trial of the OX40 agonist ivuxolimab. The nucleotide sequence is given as TGTGCCAGCACGCCAGCAAGGTCGGCCGGGGAGCTGTTTTTT. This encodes CASTPARSAGELFF.